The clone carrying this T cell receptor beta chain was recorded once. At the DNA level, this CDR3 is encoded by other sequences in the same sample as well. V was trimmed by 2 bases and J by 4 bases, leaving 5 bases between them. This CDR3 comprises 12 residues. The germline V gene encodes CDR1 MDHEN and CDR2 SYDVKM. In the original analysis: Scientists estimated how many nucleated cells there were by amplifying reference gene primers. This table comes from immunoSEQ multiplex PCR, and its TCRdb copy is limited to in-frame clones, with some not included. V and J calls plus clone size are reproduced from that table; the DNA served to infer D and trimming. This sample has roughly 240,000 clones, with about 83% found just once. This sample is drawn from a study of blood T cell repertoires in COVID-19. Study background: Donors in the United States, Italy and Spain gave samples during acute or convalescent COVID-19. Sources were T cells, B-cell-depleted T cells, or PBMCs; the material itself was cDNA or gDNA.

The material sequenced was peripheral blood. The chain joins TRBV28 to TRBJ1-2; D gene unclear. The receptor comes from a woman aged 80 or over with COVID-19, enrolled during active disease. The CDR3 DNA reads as TGTGCCAGCAGTTTAGCGGGCTATGGCTACACCTTC. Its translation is CASSLAGYGYTF.